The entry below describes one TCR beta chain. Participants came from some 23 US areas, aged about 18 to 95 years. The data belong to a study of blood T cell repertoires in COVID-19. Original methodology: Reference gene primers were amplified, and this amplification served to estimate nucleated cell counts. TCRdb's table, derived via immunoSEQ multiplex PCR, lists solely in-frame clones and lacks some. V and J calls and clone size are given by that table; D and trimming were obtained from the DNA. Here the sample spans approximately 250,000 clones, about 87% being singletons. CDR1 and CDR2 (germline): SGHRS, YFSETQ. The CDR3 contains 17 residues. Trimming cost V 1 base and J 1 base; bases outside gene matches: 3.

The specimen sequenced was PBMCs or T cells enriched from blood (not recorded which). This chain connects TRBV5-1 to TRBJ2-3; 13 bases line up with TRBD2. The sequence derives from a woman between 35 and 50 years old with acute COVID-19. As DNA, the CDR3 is TGCGCCAGCAGCTTGTTAGGGACTAGCGGGGGCACAGATACGCAGTATTTT. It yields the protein CASSLLGTSGGTDTQYF.